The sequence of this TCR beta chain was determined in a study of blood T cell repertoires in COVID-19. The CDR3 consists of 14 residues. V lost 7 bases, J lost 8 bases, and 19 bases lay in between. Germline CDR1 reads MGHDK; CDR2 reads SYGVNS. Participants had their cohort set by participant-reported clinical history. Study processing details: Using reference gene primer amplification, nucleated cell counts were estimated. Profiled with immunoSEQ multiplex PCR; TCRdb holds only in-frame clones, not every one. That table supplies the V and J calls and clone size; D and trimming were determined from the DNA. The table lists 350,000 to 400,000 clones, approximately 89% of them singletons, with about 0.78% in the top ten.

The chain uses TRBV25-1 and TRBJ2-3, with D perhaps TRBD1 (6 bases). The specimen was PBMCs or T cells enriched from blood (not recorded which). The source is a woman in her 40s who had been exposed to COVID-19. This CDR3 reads CASIPTNRDGTQYF. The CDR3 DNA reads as TGTGCCAGCATACCAACCAACAGGGATGGTACGCAGTATTTT.